This TCR beta chain comes out of a study of T cell responses to AZD1222 COVID-19 vaccine. Points on this clone: What it recognizes is unknown.

Only in-frame clones appear in the TCRdb table, and some are missing; sequencing was by immunoSEQ multiplex PCR. The table includes tens of thousands of clones, more than 90% detected once. This CDR3 has 14 amino acids. Trimming removed 0 bases from V and 7 bases from J, with 13 bases in between. Germline values: CDR1 SGHNT, CDR2 YYREEE (reference sequence). Study findings and constraints: White British ancestry dominated among donors, who included more females, and clonal diversity was possibly underestimated. Repertoires were collected only later (after the peak T cell response had occurred).

The origin of this receptor is an adult who received the AZD1222 COVID-19 vaccine. The rearrangement joins TRBV5-4 to TRBJ1-2; the D gene is possibly TRBD1 (5 bases). The sequencing used peripheral blood, collected 28 days after the second AZD1222 dose. CDR3 sequence (DNA): TGTGCCAGCAGCTTGGGGGCAGGGCAAGTTGGCTACACCTTC. Amino acids: CASSLGAGQVGYTF.